The clone carrying this T cell receptor (beta chain) was recorded a few times. This sample is part of a study of beta chain features in type 1 diabetes. The authors sorted CD4+ naive, central memory, regulatory and stem cell-like memory cells via CD45RO/CCR7/CD25/CD127/CD95/CD27. All of the isolated RNA was reverse transcribed, so expressed TCRB transcripts were sequenced. Sequenced by immunoSEQ multiplex PCR; TCRdb stores in-frame clones only, minus some. The table lists fewer than 200,000 clones, around 13% of them singletons. The TCR comes from a woman in her late teens or twenties in good health. The sample was central memory CD4+ T cells from blood.

This chain's CDR3 is CASTILAGGNNEQFF. The CDR3 DNA reads TGTGCCAGCACCATACTAGCGGGAGGAAACAATGAGCAGTTCTTC. The V call is TRBV6-1, the J call TRBJ2-1; 12 bases fit TRBD2. With 7 bases clipped from V and 5 bases from J, the junction kept 6 bases outside the gene matches. Germline-derived CDR1 and CDR2 are MNHNS and SASEGT. The CDR3 spans 15 residues.